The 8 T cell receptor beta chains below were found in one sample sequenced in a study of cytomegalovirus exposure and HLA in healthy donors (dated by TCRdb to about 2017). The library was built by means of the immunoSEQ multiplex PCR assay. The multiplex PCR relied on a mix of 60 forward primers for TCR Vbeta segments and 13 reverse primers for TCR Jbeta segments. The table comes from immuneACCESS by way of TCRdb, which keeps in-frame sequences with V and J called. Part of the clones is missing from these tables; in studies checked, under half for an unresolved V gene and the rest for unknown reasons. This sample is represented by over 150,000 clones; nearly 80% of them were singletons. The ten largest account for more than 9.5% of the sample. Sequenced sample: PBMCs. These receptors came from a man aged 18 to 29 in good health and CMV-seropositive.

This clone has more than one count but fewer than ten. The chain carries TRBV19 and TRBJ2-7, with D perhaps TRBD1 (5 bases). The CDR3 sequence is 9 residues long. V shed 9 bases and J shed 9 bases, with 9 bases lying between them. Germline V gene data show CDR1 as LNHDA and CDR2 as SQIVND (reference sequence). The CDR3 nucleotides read TGTGCCAGGACAGATTGGCAGTACTTC. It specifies CARTDWQYF.

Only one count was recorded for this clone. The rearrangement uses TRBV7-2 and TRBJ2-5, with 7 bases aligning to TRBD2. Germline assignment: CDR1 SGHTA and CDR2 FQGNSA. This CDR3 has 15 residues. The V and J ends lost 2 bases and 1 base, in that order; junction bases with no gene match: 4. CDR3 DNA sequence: TGTGCCAGCAGCTTATGGGGGGGGACCCAAGAGACCCAGTACTTC. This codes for CASSLWGGTQETQYF. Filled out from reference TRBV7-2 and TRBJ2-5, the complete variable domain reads GAGVSQSPSNKVTEKGKDVELRCDPISGHTALYWYRQSLGQGLEFLIYFQGNSAPDKSGLPSDRFSAERTGGSVSTLTIQRTQQEDSAVYLCASSLWGGTQETQYFGPGTRLLVL.

CDR3 bases: TGCGCCAGCAGCCATACCCTCTTAGGAGCGGGGGGGTACAATGAGCAGTTCTTC. This translates into CASSHTLLGAGGYNEQFF. The chain is built from TRBV4-1 and TRBJ2-1; 10 bases are shared with TRBD2. This CDR3 region has 18 residues. After removal of 3 bases from V and 4 bases from J, the junction contained 12 bases not matched to a gene. Germline-derived CDR1 and CDR2 are MGHRA and YSYEKL.

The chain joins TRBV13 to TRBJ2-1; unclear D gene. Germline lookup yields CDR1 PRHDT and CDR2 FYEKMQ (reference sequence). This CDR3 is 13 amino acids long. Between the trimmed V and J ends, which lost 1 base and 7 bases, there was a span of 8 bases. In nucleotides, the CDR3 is TGTGCCAGCAGCTTAGAAGCTTTTAATGAGCAGTTCTTC. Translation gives CASSLEAFNEQFF.

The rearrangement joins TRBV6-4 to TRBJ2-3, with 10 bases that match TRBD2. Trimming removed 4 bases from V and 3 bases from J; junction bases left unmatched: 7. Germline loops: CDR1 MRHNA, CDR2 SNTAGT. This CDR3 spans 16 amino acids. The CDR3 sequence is CASSALAGDPTDTQYF. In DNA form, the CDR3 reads TGTGCCAGCAGTGCCCTAGCGGGGGACCCGACAGATACGCAGTATTTT.

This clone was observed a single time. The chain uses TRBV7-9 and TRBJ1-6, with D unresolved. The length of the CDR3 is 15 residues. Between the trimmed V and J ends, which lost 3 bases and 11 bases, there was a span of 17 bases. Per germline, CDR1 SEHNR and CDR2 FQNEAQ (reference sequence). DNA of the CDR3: TGTGCCAGCAGCTTGGGCCAATCTTCTCATCCACCCCTCCACTTT. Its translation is CASSLGQSSHPPLHF.

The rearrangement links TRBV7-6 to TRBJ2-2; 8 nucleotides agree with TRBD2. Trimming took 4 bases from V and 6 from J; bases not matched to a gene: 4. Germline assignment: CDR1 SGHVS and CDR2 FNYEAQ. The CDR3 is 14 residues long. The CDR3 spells CASSSQTSAGELFF. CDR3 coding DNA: TGTGCCAGCAGCTCGCAGACTAGCGCCGGGGAGCTGTTTTTT.

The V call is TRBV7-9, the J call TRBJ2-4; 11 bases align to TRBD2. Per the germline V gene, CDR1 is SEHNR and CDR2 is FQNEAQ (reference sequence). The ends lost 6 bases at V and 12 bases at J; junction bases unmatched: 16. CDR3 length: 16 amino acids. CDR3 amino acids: CASSHTSGRVGFSQYF. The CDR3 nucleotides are TGTGCCAGCAGTCACACTAGCGGGAGAGTAGGATTCAGTCAGTACTTC.